The 22 T cell receptor beta chains below were found in one sample sequenced in a study of CD8 T cells in ankylosing spondylitis. In TCRdb, the 5' RACE reads were re-called with MiXCR into one record per CDR3 protein. The sample records 200,000 to 300,000 distinct CDR3 sequences, under 12% being singletons. The specimen sequenced was blood, either unsorted or a sorted T cell fraction (not recorded which). These receptors originate from a male donor with ankylosing spondylitis or in good health (not recorded which).

This clonotype was seen more than once but under ten times. The chain joins TRBV29-1 to TRBJ1-2; D is ambiguous. Between the trimmed V and J ends, which lost 2 bases and 1 base, there was a span of 8 bases. The CDR3 extends over 13 amino acids. Germline V lookup: CDR1 SQVTM, CDR2 ANQGSEA. This CDR3 reads CSVETDLNYGYTF. Here the CDR3 DNA reads TGCAGCGTTGAAACGGATCTTAACTATGGCTACACCTTC.

Ten or more counts support this clonotype. The rearrangement joins TRBV5-1 to TRBJ1-5; D gene ambiguous. The CDR3 spans 15 residues. V was clipped by 4 bases and J by 3 bases, with 14 bases between them. Germline CDR1 reads SGHRS; CDR2 reads YFSETQ. The CDR3 bases are TGCGCCAGCAGCCGGACGGGAGTGGCCAATCAGCCCCAGCATTTT. It specifies CASSRTGVANQPQHF.

This chain joins TRBV6-1 and TRBJ2-7; 10 nucleotides agree with TRBD2. Germline V gives CDR1 MNHNS, CDR2 SASEGT. This CDR3 is 16 amino acids long. After removal of 4 bases from V and 2 bases from J, the junction contained 8 bases not matched to a gene. The CDR3 loop is CASSGLLAGRPYEQYF. For the CDR3, the DNA is TGTGCCAGCAGTGGTCTACTAGCGGGAAGACCCTACGAGCAGTACTTC.

This clonotype was seen repeatedly, ten times or more. The chain is built from TRBV7-6 and TRBJ2-5, with D possibly being TRBD2 (5 bases). V lost 1 base and J lost 2, with 8 bases in between. Germline V gives CDR1 SGHVS, CDR2 FNYEAQ. This CDR3 has 14 amino acids. CDR3 protein: CASSLEADQETQYF. The CDR3 region has the DNA TGTGCCAGCAGCTTAGAAGCGGATCAAGAGACCCAGTACTTC.

The V and J genes are TRBV3-1 and TRBJ2-5, with TRBD1 matching over 7 bases. Germline-derived CDR1 and CDR2 are LGHDT and YNNKEL (reference sequence). V gave up 4 bases and J gave up 2 bases; unmatched junction bases: 7. CDR3 size: 15 residues. In DNA form, the CDR3 reads TGTGCCAGCAGCCGGAGATCGGGACAGCAAGAGACCCAGTACTTC. Its translation: CASSRRSGQQETQYF.

This clonotype was detected many times. The chain has TRBV6-2 or TRBV6-3 and TRBJ2-2, with TRBD1 as a possible D gene (5 bases). V was trimmed by 8 bases and J by 0 bases, leaving 10 bases between them. CDR3 length: 14 residues. Germline CDR1 is MNHEY and CDR2 is SVGEGT. Written as DNA, the CDR3 is TGTGCCAGCCGGAGACAGACGAACACCGGGGAGCTGTTTTTT. Translated: CASRRQTNTGELFF.

This clonotype was detected many times. The chain is built from TRBV7-9 and TRBJ1-1; perhaps TRBD1 as D (5 bases). Trimming pared 1 base from V and 2 bases from J, leaving 8 bases between. The CDR3 consists of 14 residues. Looked up from germline, CDR1 is SEHNR and CDR2 is FQNEAQ (reference sequence). The CDR3 DNA reads TGTGCCAGCAGCTTAGGACAGATTAACACTGAAGCTTTCTTT. Residues: CASSLGQINTEAFF.

V usage is TRBV20-1 and J usage is TRBJ1-3; TRBD1 matches 8 bases. Germline loops: CDR1 DFQATT, CDR2 SNEGSKA (reference sequence). CDR3 size: 15 residues. Unmatched junction bases numbered 2, after V lost 0 bases and J lost 1 base. CDR3 protein: CSARDHRGSGNTIYF. In DNA, the CDR3 is TGCAGTGCTAGAGACCACAGGGGGTCTGGAAACACCATATATTTT.

At least ten counts were recorded for this clonotype. The genes are TRBV5-1 and TRBJ1-1; D perhaps matches TRBD1 (5 bases). Germline V CDR1 and CDR2: SGHRS, YFSETQ. The CDR3 sequence is 15 residues long. Trimming took 4 bases from V and 1 from J, leaving 14 bases between them. CDR3 sequence (DNA): TGCGCCAGCAGCCGCAGCCCCAGGGAGAACACTGAAGCTTTCTTT. Protein sequence: CASSRSPRENTEAFF.

This clonotype came up many times. The gene calls are TRBV5-1 and TRBJ1-5, with D maybe TRBD1 (6 bases). V shed 4 bases and J shed 6 bases, with 14 bases lying between them. The germline V gene has CDR1 SGHRS and CDR2 YFSETQ. This CDR3 contains 14 residues. The CDR3 DNA is TGCGCCAGCAGCGAAGGGACCAGGGGTCAGCCCCAGCATTTT. Its protein product is CASSEGTRGQPQHF.

This clonotype turned up a few times. The rearrangement joins TRBV2 to TRBJ2-2; a weak D match, TRBD1 (6 bases). Germline V gene sequence: CDR1 SNHLY, CDR2 FYNNEI. This CDR3 is built from 13 residues. Trimming cost V 8 bases and J 5 bases, with 12 bases left between them. The CDR3 here is CASEQGRTGELFF. In DNA, the CDR3 is TGTGCCAGCGAACAGGGAAGGACCGGGGAGCTGTTTTTT. The variable domain in full, completed from reference TRBV2 and TRBJ2-2, reads EPEVTQTPSHQVTQMGQEVILRCVPISNHLYFYWYRQILGQKVEFLVSFYNNEISEKSEIFDDQFSVERPDGSNFTLKIRSTKLEDSAMYFCASEQGRTGELFFGEGSRLTVL.

Details on this clonotype: With a much larger clone just one base away, this may be a read error. The rearrangement links TRBV7-2 to TRBJ2-3; 16 bases map to TRBD2. This CDR3 region has 16 residues. V was pared by 7 bases and J by 5 bases, with 6 bases of the junction left unmatched. The germline V gene has CDR1 SGHTA and CDR2 FQGNSA. CDR3 region: CTSKGLAGGQKDTQYF. The CDR3 nucleotides read TGTACCAGCAAGGGACTAGCGGGGGGGCAGAAAGATACGCAGTATTTT.

This clonotype was observed many times. This rearrangement joins TRBV20-1 to TRBJ1-4, with D hard to call. The CDR3 runs to 13 residues. CDR1 and CDR2 (germline): DFQATT, SNEGSKA (reference sequence). With 3 bases removed from V and 4 bases from J, the gap between germline ends came to 9 bases. CDR3 nucleotide sequence: TGCAGTGCTAGTCCGTCAGTTAATGAAAAACTGTTTTTT. Amino acids: CSASPSVNEKLFF.

The chain recombines TRBV10-1 with TRBJ2-1; D gene unclear. CDR1 is WNHNN and CDR2 is SYGVQD in the germline V gene (reference sequence). Trimming left V 0 bases short and J 9 bases short, with 9 bases between. CDR3 length equals 13 residues. The DNA for the CDR3 is TGCGCCAGCAGTGAGTCGACAAGGGCTGAGCAGTTCTTC. It translates to CASSESTRAEQFF.

This clonotype was seen ten or more times. The CDR3 sequence: CASSPGFTEAFF. For the CDR3, the DNA is TGTGCCAGCAGCCCCGGATTCACTGAAGCTTTCTTT. V is TRBV9 and J is TRBJ1-1; D is unclear. This CDR3 has 12 residues. Germline assignment: CDR1 SGDLS and CDR2 YYNGEE. The V end was cut by 4 bases, the J end by 4 bases, with 8 bases between. Combining the CDR3 with reference TRBV9 and TRBJ1-1 gives the whole variable domain DSGVTQTPKHLITATGQRVTLRCSPRSGDLSVYWYQQSLDQGLQFLIQYYNGEERAKGNILERFSAQQFPDLHSELNLSSLELGDSALYFCASSPGFTEAFFGQGTRLTVV.

Ten or more counts support this clonotype. CDR3 residues: CASSGVGAVFNQPQHF. The CDR3 coding sequence is TGTGCCAGCAGTGGTGTGGGGGCTGTGTTCAATCAGCCCCAGCATTTT. The V call is TRBV27, the J call TRBJ1-5; D possibly corresponds to TRBD1 (6 bases). The germline CDR1 and CDR2 sequences are MNHEY and SMNVEV (reference sequence). Trimming left V 5 bases short and J 3 bases short, with 17 bases between. This CDR3 contains 16 residues.

This clonotype has a handful of counts. The gene calls are TRBV11-2 and TRBJ2-6; D is possibly TRBD1 (6 bases). This CDR3 contains 16 residues. Germline V lookup: CDR1 SGHAT, CDR2 FQNNGV. The V end lost 7 bases, the J end lost 0 bases, and 13 bases lay between the germline ends. DNA for the CDR3: TGTGCCAGCACCCCCCAGGGGCTCTCTGGGGCCAACGTCCTGACTTTC. This gives the protein CASTPQGLSGANVLTF.

This clonotype was seen ten or more times. The chain joins TRBV27 to TRBJ2-1; 7 bases align to TRBD1. V shed 5 bases, J shed 6 bases, and the junction held 10 bases outside the gene matches. Germline V lookup: CDR1 MNHEY, CDR2 SMNVEV (reference sequence). The CDR3 loop spans 15 amino acids. CDR3 sequence (DNA): TGTGCCAGCAGTCCAAGGCCGACAGGGTTCAATGAGCAGTTCTTC. It translates to CASSPRPTGFNEQFF.

In this sample, this clonotype turned up many times. V usage is TRBV29-1 and J usage is TRBJ2-1, with D uncertain. The CDR3 spans 12 residues. Trimming took 4 bases from V and 4 from J, leaving 8 bases between them. Per the germline V gene, CDR1 is SQVTM and CDR2 is ANQGSEA. This CDR3 reads CSVGYLYNEQFF. Here the CDR3 DNA reads TGCAGCGTTGGGTACCTGTACAATGAGCAGTTCTTC.

This clonotype was detected many times. This sequence joins TRBV25-1 and TRBJ1-2; a possible D gene is TRBD1 (6 bases). The CDR3 covers 13 residues. CDR1 MGHDK and CDR2 SYGVNS come from the germline V gene. The ends were cut back, 4 bases at V and 4 bases at J, with 10 bases in the middle. CDR3 in DNA: TGTGCCAGCAGTGGAGGACAGTTCTATGGCTACACCTTC. Its protein product is CASSGGQFYGYTF.

In its sample, this clonotype was seen many times. The chain has TRBV5-1 and TRBJ2-6; 8 nucleotides align to TRBD1. Per the germline V gene, CDR1 is SGHRS and CDR2 is YFSETQ. The CDR3 sequence is 17 residues long. J lost 0 bases, V lost 4 bases, and 6 bases had no gene match. The CDR3 reads CASSPLGQGSGANVLTF. The CDR3 DNA is TGCGCCAGCAGCCCCCTAGGACAGGGCTCTGGGGCCAACGTCCTGACTTTC.

There are many counts of this clonotype. V and J are TRBV27 and TRBJ1-2; D remains ambiguous. CDR3 length: 13 amino acids. Germline CDR1 and CDR2: MNHEY and SMNVEV (reference sequence). The ends were cut back, 1 base at V and 2 bases at J, with 5 bases in the middle. The CDR3, as DNA: TGTGCCAGCAGTTTATACGGAAACTATGGCTACACCTTC. This translates into CASSLYGNYGYTF.